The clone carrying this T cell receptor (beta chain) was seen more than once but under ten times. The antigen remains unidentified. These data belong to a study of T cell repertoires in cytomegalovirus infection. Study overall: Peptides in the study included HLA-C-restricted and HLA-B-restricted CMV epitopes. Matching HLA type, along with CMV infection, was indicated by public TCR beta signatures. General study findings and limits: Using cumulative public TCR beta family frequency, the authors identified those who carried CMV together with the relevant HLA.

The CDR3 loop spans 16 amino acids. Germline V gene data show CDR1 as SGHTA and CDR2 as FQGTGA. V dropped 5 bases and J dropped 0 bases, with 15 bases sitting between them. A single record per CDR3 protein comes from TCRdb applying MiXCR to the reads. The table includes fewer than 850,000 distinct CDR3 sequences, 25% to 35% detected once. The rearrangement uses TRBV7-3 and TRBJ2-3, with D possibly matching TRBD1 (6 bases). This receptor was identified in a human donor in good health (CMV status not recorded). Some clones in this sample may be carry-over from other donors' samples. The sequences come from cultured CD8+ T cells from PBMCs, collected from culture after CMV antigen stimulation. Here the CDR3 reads CASSLDRDTSTDTQYF. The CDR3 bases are TGTGCCAGCAGCCTCGACCGGGACACTAGCACAGATACGCAGTATTTT.